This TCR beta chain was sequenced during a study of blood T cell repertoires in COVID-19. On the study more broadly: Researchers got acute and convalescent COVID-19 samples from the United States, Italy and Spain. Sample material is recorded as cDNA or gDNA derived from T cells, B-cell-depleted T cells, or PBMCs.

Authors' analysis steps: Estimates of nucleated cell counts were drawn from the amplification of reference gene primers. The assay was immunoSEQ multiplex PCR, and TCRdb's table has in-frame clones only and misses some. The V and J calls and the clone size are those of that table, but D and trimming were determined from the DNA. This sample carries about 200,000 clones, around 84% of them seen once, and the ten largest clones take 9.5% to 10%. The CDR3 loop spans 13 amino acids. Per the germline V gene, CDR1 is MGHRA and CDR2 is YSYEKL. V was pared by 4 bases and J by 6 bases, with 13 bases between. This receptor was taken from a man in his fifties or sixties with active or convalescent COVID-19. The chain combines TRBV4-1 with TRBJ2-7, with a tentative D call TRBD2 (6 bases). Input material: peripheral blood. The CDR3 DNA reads TGCGCCAGCAGCCCGGGACTTCCTGGCGAGCAGTACTTC. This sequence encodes CASSPGLPGEQYF.